Each of the 5 T cell receptor beta chains below was sequenced from the same sample in a study of graft-versus-host responses after intestinal transplantation. Here immunoSEQ multiplex PCR was the method, and the copy in TCRdb shows in-frame clones only, minus some. The sample has about 24,000 clones; around 40% are singletons. The sample here was alloreactive CD4+ T cells from a mixed lymphocyte reaction culture, taken before intestinal transplant. Subset meaning: CFSE-low proliferating T cells sorted from roughly 6-day pre-transplant mixed lymphocyte reaction (GvH or HvG direction). These receptors all come from a human patient who received an intestinal transplant.

The chain has TRBV6-1 and TRBJ1-1; TRBD1 matches at 9 bases. Germline lookup yields CDR1 MNHNS and CDR2 SASEGT. Trimming cost V 1 base and J 8 bases; bases outside gene matches: 5. The CDR3 is 14 residues long. The CDR3: CASSEGDRGREAFF. CDR3 DNA sequence: TGTGCCAGCAGTGAAGGTGACAGGGGGAGGGAAGCTTTCTTT.

This clone was counted a few times. This rearrangement joins TRBV30 to TRBJ2-7; the match to TRBD1 covers 7 bases. The trim removed 0 bases at V and 2 bases at J, leaving 19 bases unmatched. Germline CDR1 GTSNPN, CDR2 SVGIG (reference sequence). The CDR3 totals 19 residues. The chain's CDR3 is CAWSVKGAVKGARAYEQYF. The CDR3 DNA sequence: TGTGCCTGGAGTGTAAAAGGAGCCGTAAAGGGGGCAAGGGCCTACGAGCAGTACTTC.

The chain uses TRBV5-5 and TRBJ2-1; TRBD1 agrees at 7 bases. The CDR3 is 15 residues long. V gave up 8 bases and J gave up 3 bases; unmatched junction bases: 11. The germline gives CDR1 SGHKS, CDR2 YYEKEE (reference sequence). This chain's CDR3 is CASKVQGSFYNEQFF. The CDR3, as DNA: TGTGCCAGTAAGGTACAGGGGTCTTTCTACAATGAGCAGTTCTTC.

The J gene is TRBJ1-2, the V gene TRBV6-6, with unresolved D. With 3 bases removed from V and 8 bases from J, the gap between germline ends came to 13 bases. This CDR3 is built from 13 residues. From germline, CDR1 is MNHNY and CDR2 SVGAGI (reference sequence). CDR3 coding DNA: TGTGCCAGCAGTTATAAGAGGGAGGACGGCTACACCTTC. Amino acid sequence: CASSYKREDGYTF.

CDR3 amino acids: CASSARGTGETQYF. DNA of the CDR3: TGTGCCAGCAGTGCCCGGGGTACGGGAGAGACCCAGTACTTC. The rearrangement joins TRBV27 to TRBJ2-5; possible D gene TRBD2, 5 bases. Trimming left V 5 bases short and J 4 bases short, with 14 bases between. CDR3 length: 14 amino acids. From germline, CDR1 is MNHEY and CDR2 SMNVEV (reference sequence).